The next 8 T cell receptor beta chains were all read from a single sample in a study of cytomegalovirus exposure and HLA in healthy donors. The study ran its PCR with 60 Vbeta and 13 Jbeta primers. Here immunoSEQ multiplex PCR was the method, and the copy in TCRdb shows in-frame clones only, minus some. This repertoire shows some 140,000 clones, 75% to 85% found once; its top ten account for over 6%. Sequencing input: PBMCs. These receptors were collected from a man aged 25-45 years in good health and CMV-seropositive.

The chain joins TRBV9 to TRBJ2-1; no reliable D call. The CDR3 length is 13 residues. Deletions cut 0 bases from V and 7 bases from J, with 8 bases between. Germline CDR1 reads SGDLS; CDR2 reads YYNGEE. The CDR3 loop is CASSVARYNEQFF. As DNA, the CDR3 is TGTGCCAGCAGCGTAGCTAGGTATAATGAGCAGTTCTTC.

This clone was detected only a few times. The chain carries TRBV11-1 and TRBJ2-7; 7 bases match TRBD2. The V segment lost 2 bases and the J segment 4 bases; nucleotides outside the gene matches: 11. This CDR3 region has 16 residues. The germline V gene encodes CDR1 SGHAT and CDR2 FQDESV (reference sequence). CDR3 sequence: CASSLSSLREPYEQYF. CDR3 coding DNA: TGTGCCAGCAGCTTAAGCTCACTGCGGGAGCCTTACGAGCAGTACTTC.

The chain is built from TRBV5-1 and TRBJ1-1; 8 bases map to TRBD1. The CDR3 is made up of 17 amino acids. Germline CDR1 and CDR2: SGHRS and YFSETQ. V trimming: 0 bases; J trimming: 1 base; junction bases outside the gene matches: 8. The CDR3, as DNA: TGCGCCAGCAGCTTGGCCGAGGCAGGGGGCCCGAACACTGAAGCTTTCTTT. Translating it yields CASSLAEAGGPNTEAFF.

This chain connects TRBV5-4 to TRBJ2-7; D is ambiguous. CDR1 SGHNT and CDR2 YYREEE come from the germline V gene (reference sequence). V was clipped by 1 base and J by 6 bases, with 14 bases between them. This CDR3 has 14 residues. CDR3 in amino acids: CASSLTFRVGEQYF. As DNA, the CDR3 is TGTGCCAGCAGCTTGACTTTTCGGGTGGGCGAGCAGTACTTC.

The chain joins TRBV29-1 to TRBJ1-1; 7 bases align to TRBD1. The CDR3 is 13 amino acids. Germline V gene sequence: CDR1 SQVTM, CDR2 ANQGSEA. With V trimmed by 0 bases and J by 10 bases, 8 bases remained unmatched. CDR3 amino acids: CSVEDRGGRGAFF. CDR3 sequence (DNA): TGCAGCGTTGAAGATAGAGGGGGCCGGGGAGCTTTCTTT.

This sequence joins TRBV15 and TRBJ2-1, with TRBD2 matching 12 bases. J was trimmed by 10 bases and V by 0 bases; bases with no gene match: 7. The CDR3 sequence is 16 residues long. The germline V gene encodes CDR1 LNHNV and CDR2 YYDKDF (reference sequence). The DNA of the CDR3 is TGTGCCACCAGCAGAGATCTAGCGGGGGGGCTTCCGGAGCAGTTCTTC. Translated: CATSRDLAGGLPEQFF.

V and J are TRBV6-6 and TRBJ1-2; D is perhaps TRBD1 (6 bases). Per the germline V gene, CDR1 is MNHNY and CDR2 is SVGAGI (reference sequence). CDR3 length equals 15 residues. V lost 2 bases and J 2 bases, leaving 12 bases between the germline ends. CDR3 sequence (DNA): TGTGCCAGCAGTTACGGGGGCAGGGACAACTATGGCTACACCTTC. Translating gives CASSYGGRDNYGYTF.

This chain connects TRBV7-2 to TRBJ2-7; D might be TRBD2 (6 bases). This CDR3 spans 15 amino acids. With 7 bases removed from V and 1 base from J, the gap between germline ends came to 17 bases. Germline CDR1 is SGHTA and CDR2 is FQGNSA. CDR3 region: CASKIRDSVSYEQYF. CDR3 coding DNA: TGTGCCAGCAAGATCCGGGACTCGGTATCCTACGAGCAGTACTTC.